These 27 T cell receptor beta chains were all obtained from the same sample, sequenced in a study of T cell responses to AZD1222 COVID-19 vaccine. Measured with immunoSEQ multiplex PCR; TCRdb has only the in-frame clones, and not every one. Of 140,000 to 150,000 clones listed, approximately 90% were seen once; the top ten hold 5.2%. The specimen comprised peripheral blood, sampled on day 0 of AZD1222 vaccination. These TCRs come from an adult in good health.

The gene calls are TRBV4-2 and TRBJ1-6; possible D gene TRBD1, 5 bases. The CDR3 consists of 14 residues. The V gene's germline CDR1 is LGHNA and CDR2 YNFKEQ. V was shortened by 7 bases and J by 5 bases, with 12 bases between the two germline ends. The chain's CDR3 is CASTAGTHNSPLHF. The DNA for the CDR3 is TGTGCCAGCACCGCCGGGACTCATAATTCACCCCTCCACTTT.

This sequence joins TRBV19 and TRBJ1-5; no firm D call. The germline V gene has CDR1 LNHDA and CDR2 SQIVND (reference sequence). The ends were cut back, 6 bases at V and 0 bases at J, with 15 bases in the middle. CDR3 length: 16 residues. CDR3 bases: TGTGCCAGTAGCCATGACGGGGTCTCTAGCAATCAGCCCCAGCATTTT. Amino acids: CASSHDGVSSNQPQHF.

The V and J genes are TRBV11-2 and TRBJ2-1; TRBD1 matches 7 bases. CDR3 size: 14 residues. Per the germline V gene, CDR1 is SGHAT and CDR2 is FQNNGV. Trimming at V came to 6 bases and at J to 2 bases, leaving 4 bases not matched to a gene. CDR3 DNA: TGTGCCAGCAGTTCAGGGGGTGCCTACAATGAGCAGTTCTTC. This gives the protein CASSSGGAYNEQFF.

About this clone: Compared with germline, one end of the junction differs, possibly owing to a read error. The rearrangement uses TRBV12-3 or TRBV12-4 and TRBJ1-2; 8 bases fit TRBD1. The CDR3 loop spans 13 amino acids. The DNA of the CDR3 is TGTGCCAGCAGTCTTAGGGGGCAGGGGGCTGACTACTTC. Its translation: CASSLRGQGADYF.

The chain uses TRBV27 and TRBJ2-7, with D hard to call. Germline CDR1 MNHEY, CDR2 SMNVEV (reference sequence). CDR3 length equals 14 residues. Trimming cost V 0 bases and J 6 bases, with 12 bases left between them. CDR3 loop: CASSLSIYLGEQYF. For the CDR3, the DNA is TGTGCCAGCAGTTTATCAATTTACTTGGGCGAGCAGTACTTC.

The V gene is TRBV28, the J gene TRBJ2-3; D is ambiguous. Trimming pared 3 bases from V and 2 bases from J, leaving 9 bases between. CDR3 length equals 14 residues. Germline CDR1 MDHEN, CDR2 SYDVKM. CDR3 sequence (DNA): TGTGCCAGCAGTTTTAGAGGATCCACAGATACGCAGTATTTT. It codes for CASSFRGSTDTQYF.

This sequence joins TRBV7-3 and TRBJ2-2; TRBD1 might be the D (5 bases). The V and J ends lost 5 bases and 7 bases respectively, with 14 bases between them. This CDR3 has 14 amino acids. CDR1 is SGHTA and CDR2 is FQGTGA in the germline V gene. CDR3 coding DNA: TGTGCCAGCAGCGCCGACAGTTCCTTCGGGGAGCTGTTTTTT. Its translation is CASSADSSFGELFF.

This chain links TRBV5-4 with TRBJ1-1, with D possibly TRBD1 on 6 matching bases. The CDR3 has 14 amino acids. Germline lookup yields CDR1 SGHNT and CDR2 YYREEE (reference sequence). V was shortened by 1 base and J by 0 bases, with 7 bases between the two germline ends. CDR3 DNA: TGTGCCAGCAGCTTGAAGGGGGTGAACACTGAAGCTTTCTTT. Translated, it gives CASSLKGVNTEAFF.

This chain uses TRBV7-4 with TRBJ2-5; 8 bases fit TRBD2. The V and J ends lost 0 bases and 4 bases, in that order; junction bases with no gene match: 10. The CDR3 spans 17 residues. Germline loops: CDR1 SGHVT, CDR2 SQSDAQ. Here the CDR3 DNA reads TGTGCCAGCAGCTTAGCCTCTCGGGGGGGTATCCCAGAGACCCAGTACTTC. Residues: CASSLASRGGIPETQYF.

This chain joins TRBV3-1 (or the pseudogene TRBV3-2) and TRBJ1-6; D call uncertain. The V gene lost 4 bases and the J gene lost 10 bases, with 14 bases spanning the gap. The CDR3 length is 14 residues. Germline V gene lookup returns CDR1 LGHDT and CDR2 YNNKEL (reference sequence). This chain's CDR3 is CASSLAEGQSPLHF. DNA for the CDR3: TGTGCCAGCAGCCTGGCGGAGGGTCAATCACCCCTCCACTTT.

The chain has TRBV7-9 and TRBJ2-7; D is undetermined. The CDR3 is 12 amino acids. Germline values: CDR1 SEHNR, CDR2 FQNEAQ (reference sequence). V lost 3 bases, J lost 2 bases, and 5 bases lay in between. DNA for the CDR3: TGTGCCAGCAGCTTGGGCACCTACGAGCAGTACTTC. Translation gives CASSLGTYEQYF.

This clone was seen just once. The chain couples TRBV7-2 to TRBJ2-1, with TRBD2 matching 8 bases. The CDR3 spans 15 residues. Germline lookup yields CDR1 SGHTA and CDR2 FQGNSA. V lost 7 bases and J lost 7; bases outside the gene matches: 12. As DNA, the CDR3 is TGTGCCAGCACCCCTAACGGGGGGGCCCAGAATGAGCAGTTCTTC. Residues: CASTPNGGAQNEQFF.

V and J are TRBV19 and TRBJ1-1, with D possibly matching TRBD1 (5 bases). The CDR3 is 15 amino acids. The ends were cut back, 1 base at V and 3 bases at J, with 12 bases in the middle. Germline CDR1 and CDR2: LNHDA and SQIVND (reference sequence). The CDR3 region is CASSIGGRTDTEAFF. The CDR3, as DNA: TGTGCCAGTAGTATAGGGGGGAGGACGGACACTGAAGCTTTCTTT.

This clone was found a few times. The genes are TRBV4-1 and TRBJ1-6; no definite D call. Germline V gene data show CDR1 as MGHRA and CDR2 as YSYEKL. This CDR3 spans 13 amino acids. Trimming left V 4 bases short and J 11 bases short, with 12 bases between. CDR3 nucleotides: TGCGCCAGCAGCCTAGGACGGGGAGCACCCCTCCACTTT. As protein: CASSLGRGAPLHF.

Written as DNA, the CDR3 is TGCGCCAGCAGCTTAGTTCCCGGGATTACTGATACGCAGTATTTT. Translated: CASSLVPGITDTQYF. This chain connects TRBV5-1 to TRBJ2-3; TRBD2 is a possible D gene (5 bases). The V and J ends lost 2 bases and 6 bases respectively, with 16 bases between them. Germline V gene data show CDR1 as SGHRS and CDR2 as YFSETQ. The CDR3 extends over 15 amino acids.

This chain joins TRBV19 and TRBJ2-3; 7 positions match TRBD1. The germline CDR1 and CDR2 sequences are LNHDA and SQIVND (reference sequence). The CDR3 spans 16 residues. V lost 0 bases and J lost 2; bases outside the gene matches: 5. Here the CDR3 DNA reads TGTGCCAGTAGTATAGAGGCCAGGGGGACCACAGATACGCAGTATTTT. Its translation is CASSIEARGTTDTQYF.

Only one count was recorded for this clone. The chain links TRBV20-1 to TRBJ1-1; 7 positions match TRBD1. Losses at the gene ends were 3 bases for V and 4 bases for J; bases not matched to a gene: 8. Germline CDR1 is DFQATT and CDR2 is SNEGSKA (reference sequence). This CDR3 spans 14 amino acids. The CDR3 here is CSASFLDRVTEAFF. CDR3 DNA: TGCAGTGCTAGTTTCCTCGACAGGGTCACTGAAGCTTTCTTT.

The rearrangement links TRBV14 to TRBJ1-2; the match to TRBD1 covers 7 bases. This CDR3 has 16 amino acids. V shed 2 bases, J shed 2 bases, and the junction held 8 bases outside the gene matches. CDR1 is SGHDN and CDR2 is FVKESK in the germline V gene. This CDR3 reads CASSQLWEGANYGYTF. The CDR3 DNA reads TGTGCCAGCAGCCAACTCTGGGAGGGGGCAAACTATGGCTACACCTTC.

This chain uses TRBV6-6 with TRBJ1-1; no clear D. CDR1 is MNHNY and CDR2 is SVGAGI in the germline V gene (reference sequence). The ends were cut back, 0 bases at V and 8 bases at J, with 16 bases in the middle. This CDR3 contains 15 residues. Written as DNA, the CDR3 is TGTGCCAGCAGTTACTCTCACAGAACATCACCAGAAGCTTTCTTT. Its translation: CASSYSHRTSPEAFF.

This clone was detected only once. This chain connects TRBV18 to TRBJ2-2; no definite D call. The V end was cut by 2 bases, the J end by 3 bases, with 10 bases between. The CDR3 is made up of 15 amino acids. Germline lookup yields CDR1 KGHSH and CDR2 LQKENI. The CDR3 nucleotides are TGTGCCAGCTCACCATTCGAGTCGGACACCGGGGAGCTGTTTTTT. Protein: CASSPFESDTGELFF. The full variable domain, its missing parts supplied by reference TRBV18 and TRBJ2-2, is NAGVMQNPRHLVRRRGQEARLRCSPMKGHSHVYWYRQLPEEGLKFMVYLQKENIIDESGMPKERFSAEFPKEGPSILRIQQVVRGDSAAYFCASSPFESDTGELFFGEGSRLTVL.

The chain combines TRBV27 with TRBJ1-2; TRBD1 matches at 7 bases. Unmatched junction bases numbered 7, after V lost 6 bases and J lost 3 bases. This CDR3 has 14 amino acids. Looked up from germline, CDR1 is MNHEY and CDR2 is SMNVEV (reference sequence). The CDR3: CASREQGKYYGYTF. The CDR3 DNA follows: TGTGCCAGCAGGGAACAGGGGAAATACTATGGCTACACCTTC.

V and J are TRBV7-8 and TRBJ2-5; TRBD1 agrees at 7 bases. Germline V gene data show CDR1 as SGHVS and CDR2 as FQNEAQ. CDR3 length equals 14 residues. J gave up 4 bases and V 1 base, and 3 bases lay outside the gene matches. Written as DNA, the CDR3 is TGTGCCAGCAGCTTAGTAGGGGGCGTAGAGACCCAGTACTTC. Translating it yields CASSLVGGVETQYF. The whole variable domain, remainder taken from reference TRBV7-8 and TRBJ2-5, is GAGVSQSPRYKVAKRGQDVALRCDPISGHVSLFWYQQALGQGPEFLTYFQNEAQLDKSGLPSDRFFAERPEGSVSTLKIQRTQQEDSAVYLCASSLVGGVETQYFGPGTRLLVL.

This clone came up once. The J gene is TRBJ1-6, the V gene TRBV28, with TRBD1 as a possible D gene (5 bases). Germline CDR1 and CDR2: MDHEN and SYDVKM. The CDR3 has 14 residues. The V end lost 4 bases, the J end lost 8 bases, and 12 bases lay between the germline ends. The CDR3 DNA reads TGTGCCAGCAGTTCCCAGGGTTCTGATTCACCCCTCCACTTT. Residues: CASSSQGSDSPLHF.

This clone was detected only a few times. CDR3 in amino acids: CASSYQTGPYEQYF. The CDR3 DNA reads TGTGCCAGCAGTTACCAGACAGGGCCCTACGAGCAGTACTTC. The chain is built from TRBV6-5 and TRBJ2-7, with 7 bases lining up with TRBD1. CDR1 MNHEY and CDR2 SVGAGI come from the germline V gene. The J segment lost 2 bases and the V segment lost 2 bases, leaving 3 bases of the junction unmatched. The CDR3 is 14 amino acids.

The rearrangement joins TRBV4-1 to TRBJ1-1; the D is unclear. Between the trimmed V and J ends, which lost 1 base and 0 bases, there was a span of 12 bases. CDR1 is MGHRA and CDR2 is YSYEKL in the germline V gene. The CDR3 totals 16 residues. CDR3 sequence: CASSQVFTGLNTEAFF. CDR3 coding DNA: TGCGCCAGCAGCCAAGTGTTTACGGGGTTGAACACTGAAGCTTTCTTT.

The chain has TRBV5-1 and TRBJ2-7; 9 positions match TRBD1. This CDR3 comprises 14 residues. Per germline, CDR1 SGHRS and CDR2 YFSETQ. With 4 bases clipped from V and 3 bases from J, the junction kept 5 bases outside the gene matches. The CDR3 protein is CASSLGTGNYEQYF. The CDR3 nucleotides read TGCGCCAGCAGCCTTGGGACAGGGAACTACGAGCAGTACTTC.

The rearrangement uses TRBV19 and TRBJ2-3; TRBD2 matches 7 bases. The CDR3 length is 15 residues. Germline lookup yields CDR1 LNHDA and CDR2 SQIVND (reference sequence). The V segment lost 4 bases and the J segment 2 bases; nucleotides outside the gene matches: 6. For the CDR3, the DNA is TGTGCCAGTAGTACTAGCGGTATTTTCACAGATACGCAGTATTTT. This encodes CASSTSGIFTDTQYF.